This TCR beta chain was retrieved from a study of T cell repertoires in cytomegalovirus infection. Overall study: Use of recently identified HLA-C-restricted and well-studied HLA-B-restricted CMV epitopes was part of the study. Matching HLA type and CMV infection were both indicated by public TCR beta signatures. Study-level results: CMV-specific TCR beta clonotypes restricted by HLA-C were the ones dominating the ex vivo response.

Each CDR3 protein gets one entry after TCRdb re-called the reads with MiXCR. Altogether tens of thousands of distinct CDR3 sequences are present, 20% to 25% being singletons, with the ten largest covering roughly 62%. A note on this clonotype: Its specificity is not known.

The CDR3 covers 15 residues. CDR1 is MNHEY, CDR2 SVGEGT, per germline. The junction had 3 bases not matched to a gene; V was cut back by 6 bases and J by 5 bases. This clonotype was obtained from a human donor in good health (CMV status not recorded). Some clones in this sample may be carry-over from other donors' samples. The rearrangement joins TRBV6-2 or TRBV6-3 to TRBJ2-1; TRBD2 matches at 14 bases. Specimen: CD8+ T cells from cultured PBMCs, collected from culture after CMV antigen stimulation. The CDR3 spells CASSLTSGGDNEQFF. CDR3 DNA: TGTGCCAGCAGCTTGACTAGCGGGGGGGACAATGAGCAGTTCTTC.